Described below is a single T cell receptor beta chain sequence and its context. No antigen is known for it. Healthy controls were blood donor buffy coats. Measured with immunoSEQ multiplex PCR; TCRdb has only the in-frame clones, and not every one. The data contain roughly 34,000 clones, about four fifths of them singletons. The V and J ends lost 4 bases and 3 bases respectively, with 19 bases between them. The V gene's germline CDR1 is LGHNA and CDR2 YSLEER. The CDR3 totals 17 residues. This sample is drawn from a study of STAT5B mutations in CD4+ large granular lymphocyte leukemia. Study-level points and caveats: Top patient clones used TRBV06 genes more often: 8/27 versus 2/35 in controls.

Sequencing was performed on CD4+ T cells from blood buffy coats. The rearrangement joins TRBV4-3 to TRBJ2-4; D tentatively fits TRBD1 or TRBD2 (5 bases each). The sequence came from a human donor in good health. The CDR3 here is CASSPSGTSSDKNIQYF. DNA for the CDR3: TGCGCCAGCAGCCCGAGTGGGACGTCCTCGGACAAAAACATTCAGTACTTC.